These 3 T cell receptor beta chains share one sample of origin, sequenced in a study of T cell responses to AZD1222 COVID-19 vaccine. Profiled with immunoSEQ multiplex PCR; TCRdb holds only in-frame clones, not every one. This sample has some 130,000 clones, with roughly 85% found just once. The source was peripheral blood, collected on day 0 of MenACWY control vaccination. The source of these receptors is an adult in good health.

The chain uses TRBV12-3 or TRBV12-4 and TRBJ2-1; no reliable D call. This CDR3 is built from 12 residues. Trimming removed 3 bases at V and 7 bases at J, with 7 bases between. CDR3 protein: CASSFFGNEQFF. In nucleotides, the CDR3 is TGTGCCAGCAGTTTCTTTGGGAATGAGCAGTTCTTC.

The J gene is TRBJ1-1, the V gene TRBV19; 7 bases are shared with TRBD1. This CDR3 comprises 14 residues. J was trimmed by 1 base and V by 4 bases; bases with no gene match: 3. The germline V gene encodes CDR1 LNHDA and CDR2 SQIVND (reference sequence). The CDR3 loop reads CASSRDSPNTEAFF. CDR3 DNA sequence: TGTGCCAGTAGTAGGGACAGCCCGAACACTGAAGCTTTCTTT.

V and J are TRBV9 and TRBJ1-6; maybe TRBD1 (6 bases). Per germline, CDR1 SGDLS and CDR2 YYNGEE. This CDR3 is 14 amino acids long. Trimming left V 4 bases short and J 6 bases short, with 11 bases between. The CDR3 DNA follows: TGTGCCAGCAGCTCCCTGGACAGTAATTCACCCCTCCACTTT. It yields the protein CASSSLDSNSPLHF.